The 8 T cell receptor beta chains listed next were all sequenced from one sample in a study of radiation and T cells in renal cell carcinoma. The assay was immunoSEQ multiplex PCR, and TCRdb's table has in-frame clones only and misses some. This table has around 100,000 clones, 70% to 85% appearing once. Time point described: blood 4 weeks post-SBRT, at nephrectomy. Treatment here: 15 Gy SBRT to primary tumor, nephrectomy 4 weeks later. The starting material was blood, obtained from a patient whose treatment included radiotherapy and nephrectomy. These receptors originate from a man aged 55-75 years with renal cell carcinoma.

The chain recombines TRBV5-6 with TRBJ2-7; TRBD2 matches at 7 bases. Germline-derived CDR1 and CDR2 are SGHDT and YYEEEE. The CDR3 totals 15 residues. V dropped 0 bases and J dropped 1; count of bases not matched to a gene: 4. In DNA form, the CDR3 reads TGTGCCAGCAGCTTGGTGGGGAGGGGATCCTACGAGCAGTACTTC. Its translation is CASSLVGRGSYEQYF. The complete variable domain, with remaining parts taken from reference TRBV5-6 and TRBJ2-7, reads DAGVTQSPTHLIKTRGQQVTLRCSPKSGHDTVSWYQQALGQGPQFIFQYYEEEERQRGNFPDRFSGHQFPNYSSELNVNALLLGDSALYLCASSLVGRGSYEQYFGPGTRLTVT.

This sequence joins TRBV2 and TRBJ1-1; 8 bases map to TRBD1. CDR1 is SNHLY, CDR2 FYNNEI, per germline. V lost 10 bases, J lost 10 bases, and 5 bases stayed unmatched. The CDR3 is 10 residues long. In DNA, the CDR3 is TGTGCCATAGGTGACAGGGGAGCTTTCTTT. This translates into CAIGDRGAFF.

The chain has TRBV5-8 and TRBJ2-6; TRBD1 agrees at 7 bases. With V trimmed by 3 bases and J by 0 bases, 3 bases remained unmatched. The germline V gene encodes CDR1 SGHTS and CDR2 YDEGEE. The CDR3 runs 16 residues. As DNA, the CDR3 is TGTGCCAGCAGCTCAGGGGGTAGCTCTGGGGCCAACGTCCTGACTTTC. Its translation: CASSSGGSSGANVLTF.

This clone was observed a few times. The chain joins TRBV29-1 to TRBJ2-2, with D tentatively TRBD1 (5 bases). Trimming pared 7 bases from V and 1 base from J, leaving 10 bases between. Per germline, CDR1 SQVTM and CDR2 ANQGSEA. The CDR3 runs to 13 residues. DNA for the CDR3: TGCAGCGCGCGAGACAGGAACACCGGGGAGCTGTTTTTT. Protein product: CSARDRNTGELFF.

This clone was detected a few times. V is TRBV7-9 and J is TRBJ2-3; a possible D gene is TRBD2 (6 bases). Trimming removed 5 bases at V and 5 bases at J, with 23 bases between. The CDR3 has 17 amino acids. CDR1 is SEHNR, CDR2 FQNEAQ, per germline (reference sequence). CDR3 DNA: TGTGCCAGCAGCCTGAGGGGAGGTCCTAATCCACAAGATACGCAGTATTTT. Translated: CASSLRGGPNPQDTQYF. Full variable domain (rest looked up from reference TRBV7-9 and TRBJ2-3): DTGVSQNPRHKITKRGQNVTFRCDPISEHNRLYWYRQTLGQGPEFLTYFQNEAQLEKSRLLSDRFSAERPKGSFSTLEIQRTEQGDSAMYLCASSLRGGPNPQDTQYFGPGTRLTVL.

The rearrangement uses TRBV14 and TRBJ2-3; 10 positions agree with TRBD2. The CDR3 loop spans 16 amino acids. The germline V gene encodes CDR1 SGHDN and CDR2 FVKESK. V was pared by 1 base and J by 4 bases, with 5 bases of the junction left unmatched. The CDR3 DNA sequence: TGTGCCAGCAGCCAAGGGGGACTAGCGTTCGCAGATACGCAGTATTTT. Amino acids: CASSQGGLAFADTQYF. Together with reference TRBV14 and TRBJ2-3, the CDR3 gives the full variable domain: EAGVTQFPSHSVIEKGQTVTLRCDPISGHDNLYWYRRVMGKEIKFLLHFVKESKQDESGMPNNRFLAERTGGTYSTLKVQPAELEDSGVYFCASSQGGLAFADTQYFGPGTRLTVL.

The chain recombines TRBV6-5 with TRBJ1-2, with a tentative D call TRBD1 (5 bases). Germline V lookup: CDR1 MNHEY, CDR2 SVGAGI. The CDR3 is 16 amino acids. V was pared by 0 bases and J by 0 bases, with 11 bases between. The CDR3 region has the DNA TGTGCCAGCAGTTACTCGTGGCAGGGACCTAACTATGGCTACACCTTC. The encoded protein is CASSYSWQGPNYGYTF.

This rearrangement joins TRBV5-1 to TRBJ2-7; the D gene is possibly TRBD1 (6 bases). The V gene lost 1 base and the J gene lost 1 base, with 6 bases spanning the gap. Per germline, CDR1 SGHRS and CDR2 YFSETQ. The CDR3 loop spans 13 amino acids. The CDR3 is CASSLTGSYEQYF. The CDR3 DNA follows: TGCGCCAGCAGCTTGACAGGGTCCTACGAGCAGTACTTC. Variable domain in full (rest from reference TRBV5-1 and TRBJ2-7): KAGVTQTPRYLIKTRGQQVTLSCSPISGHRSVSWYQQTPGQGLQFLFEYFSETQRNKGNFPGRFSGRQFSNSRSEMNVSTLELGDSALYLCASSLTGSYEQYFGPGTRLTVT.